This T cell receptor (beta chain) originates from a study of regulatory T cells in long-lasting Graves disease. Points from the study as a whole: Researchers examined only peripheral blood and not thyroid tissue.

Arm-PCR with iRepertoire HTBI primers amplified the CDR3 regions for these TCR beta libraries. TCRdb re-called the multiplex PCR reads with MiXCR, one entry per CDR3 protein. Found here are over 500,000 distinct CDR3 sequences, about 15% of them singletons; the top ten hold 12%. Described time point: newly diagnosed GD, antithyroid drugs for less than 3 months. After RNA was extracted from PBMCs, the TCR library was made from it. Per the germline V gene, CDR1 is MDHEN and CDR2 is SYDVKM. The germline V and J ends were trimmed by 6 bases and 5 bases, with 17 bases remaining between them. This CDR3 spans 14 amino acids. This clonotype has at least ten counts. Antigen unknown. This sample was also put to use in a study of T cells in Graves' hyperthyroidism and ophthalmopathy.

This sequence joins TRBV28 and TRBJ2-7; D remains unclear. This sample comprised peripheral blood mononuclear cells (PBMCs), obtained at new diagnosis, from a patient treated with antithyroid drugs. The sequence was obtained from a man between 18 and 29 years old with Graves disease. The CDR3: CASSTPEDRHEQYF. CDR3 nucleotides: TGTGCCAGCAGCACCCCTGAGGACCGACACGAGCAGTACTTC. The full variable domain, in which reference TRBV28 and TRBJ2-7 provide the parts outside the CDR3, is DVKVTQSSRYLVKRTGEKVFLECVQDMDHENMFWYRQDPGLGLRLIYFSYDVKMKEKGDIPEGYSVSREKKERFSLILESASTNQTSMYLCASSTPEDRHEQYFGPGTRLTVT.